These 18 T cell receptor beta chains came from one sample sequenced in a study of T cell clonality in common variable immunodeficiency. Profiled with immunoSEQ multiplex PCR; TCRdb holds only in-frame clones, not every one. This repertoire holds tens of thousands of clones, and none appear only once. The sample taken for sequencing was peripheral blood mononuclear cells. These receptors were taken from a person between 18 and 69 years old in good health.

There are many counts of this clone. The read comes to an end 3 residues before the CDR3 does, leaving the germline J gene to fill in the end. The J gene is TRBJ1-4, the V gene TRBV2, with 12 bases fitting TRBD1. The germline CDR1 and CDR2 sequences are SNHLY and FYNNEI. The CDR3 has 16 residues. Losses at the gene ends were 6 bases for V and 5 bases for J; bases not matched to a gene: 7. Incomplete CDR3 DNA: TGTGCCAGCAGAACCGGGACAGGGGGCGCGAATGAAAAA. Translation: CASRTGTGGANEK. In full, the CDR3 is CASRTGTGGANEKLFF.

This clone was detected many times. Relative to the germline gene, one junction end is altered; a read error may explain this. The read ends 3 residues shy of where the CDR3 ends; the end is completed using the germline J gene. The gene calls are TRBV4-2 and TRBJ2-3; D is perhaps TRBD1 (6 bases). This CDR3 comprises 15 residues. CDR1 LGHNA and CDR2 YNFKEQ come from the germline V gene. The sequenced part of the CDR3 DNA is TGCGCCAGCAGCCAAGGGGACACGTCCACAGATACG. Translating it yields CASSQGDTSTDT. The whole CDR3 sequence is CASSQGDTSTDTQYF.

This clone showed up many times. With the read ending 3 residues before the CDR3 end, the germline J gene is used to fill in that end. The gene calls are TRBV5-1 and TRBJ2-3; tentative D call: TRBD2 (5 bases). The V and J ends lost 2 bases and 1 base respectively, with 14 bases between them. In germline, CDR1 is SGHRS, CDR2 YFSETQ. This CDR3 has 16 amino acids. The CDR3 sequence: CASSLLSGVGTDTQYF. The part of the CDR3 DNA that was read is TGCGCCAGCAGCTTACTTTCCGGGGTAGGCACAGATACG.

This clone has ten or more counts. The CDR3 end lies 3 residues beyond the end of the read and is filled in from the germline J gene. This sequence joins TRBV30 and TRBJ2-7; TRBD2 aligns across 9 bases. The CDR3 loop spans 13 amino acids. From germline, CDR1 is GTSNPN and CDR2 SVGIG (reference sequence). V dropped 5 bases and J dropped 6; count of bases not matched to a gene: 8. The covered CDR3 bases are TGTGCCTGGGGAGTAGCGGGAGTTAGCGAG. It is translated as CAWGVAGVSE. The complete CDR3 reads CAWGVAGVSEQYF.

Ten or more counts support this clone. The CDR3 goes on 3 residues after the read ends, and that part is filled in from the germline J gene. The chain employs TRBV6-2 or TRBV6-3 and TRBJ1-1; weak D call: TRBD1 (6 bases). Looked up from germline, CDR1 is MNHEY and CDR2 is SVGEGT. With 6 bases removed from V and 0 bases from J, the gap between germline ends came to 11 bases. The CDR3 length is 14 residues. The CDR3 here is CASRSQGMNTEAFF. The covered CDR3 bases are TGTGCCAGCAGAAGTCAGGGGATGAACACTGAA.

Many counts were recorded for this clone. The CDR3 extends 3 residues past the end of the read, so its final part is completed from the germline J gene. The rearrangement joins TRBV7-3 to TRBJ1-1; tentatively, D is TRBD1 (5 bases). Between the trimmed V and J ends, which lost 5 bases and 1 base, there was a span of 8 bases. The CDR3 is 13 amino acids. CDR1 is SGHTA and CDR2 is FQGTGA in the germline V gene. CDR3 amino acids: CASSPQGNTEAFF. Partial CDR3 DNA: TGTGCCAGCAGCCCTCAGGGGAACACTGAA.

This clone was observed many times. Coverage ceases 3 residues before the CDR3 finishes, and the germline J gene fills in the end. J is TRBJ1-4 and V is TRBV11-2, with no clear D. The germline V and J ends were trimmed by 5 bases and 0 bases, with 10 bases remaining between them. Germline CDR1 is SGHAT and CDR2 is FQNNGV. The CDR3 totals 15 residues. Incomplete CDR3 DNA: TGTGCCAGCAGCCCGAGGGTAGCAACTAATGAAAAA. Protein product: CASSPRVATNEK. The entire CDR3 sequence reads CASSPRVATNEKLFF.

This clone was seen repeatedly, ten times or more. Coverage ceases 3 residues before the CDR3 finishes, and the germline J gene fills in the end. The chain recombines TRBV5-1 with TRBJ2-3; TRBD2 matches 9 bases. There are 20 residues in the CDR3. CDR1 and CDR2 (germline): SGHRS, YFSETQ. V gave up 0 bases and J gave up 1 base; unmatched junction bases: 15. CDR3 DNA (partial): TGCGCCAGCAGCTTGGGGCCCAAAGCGGGAGGCCCACCGCGCACAGATACG. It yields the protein CASSLGPKAGGPPRTDT. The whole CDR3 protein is CASSLGPKAGGPPRTDTQYF.

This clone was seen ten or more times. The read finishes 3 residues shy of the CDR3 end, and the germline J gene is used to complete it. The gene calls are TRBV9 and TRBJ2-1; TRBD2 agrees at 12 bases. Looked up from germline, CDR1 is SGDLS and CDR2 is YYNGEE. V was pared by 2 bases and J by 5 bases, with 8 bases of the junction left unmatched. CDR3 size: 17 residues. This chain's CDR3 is CASSVGLAGLTHNEQFF. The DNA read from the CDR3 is TGTGCCAGCAGCGTTGGACTAGCGGGACTCACACACAATGAG.

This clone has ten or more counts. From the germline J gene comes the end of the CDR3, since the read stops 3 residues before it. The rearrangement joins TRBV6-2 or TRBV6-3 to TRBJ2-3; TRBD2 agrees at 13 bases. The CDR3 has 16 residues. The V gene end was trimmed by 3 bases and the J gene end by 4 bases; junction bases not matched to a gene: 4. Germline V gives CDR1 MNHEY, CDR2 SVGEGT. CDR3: CASSYQLAGGSDTQYF. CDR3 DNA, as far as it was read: TGTGCCAGCAGTTATCAACTAGCGGGAGGGTCAGATACG.

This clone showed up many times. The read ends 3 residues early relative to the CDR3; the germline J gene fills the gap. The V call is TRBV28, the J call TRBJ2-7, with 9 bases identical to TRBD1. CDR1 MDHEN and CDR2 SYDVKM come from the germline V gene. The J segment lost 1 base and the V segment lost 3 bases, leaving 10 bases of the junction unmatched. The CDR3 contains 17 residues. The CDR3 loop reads CASSLPGGTGPSYEQYF. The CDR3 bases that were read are TGTGCCAGCAGTTTGCCAGGGGGGACAGGGCCTTCCTACGAG.

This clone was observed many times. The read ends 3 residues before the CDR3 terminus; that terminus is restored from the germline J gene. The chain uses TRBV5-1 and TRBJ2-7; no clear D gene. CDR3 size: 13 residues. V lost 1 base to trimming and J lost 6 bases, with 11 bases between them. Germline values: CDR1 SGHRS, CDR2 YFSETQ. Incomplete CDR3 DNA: TGCGCCAGCAGCTTGCCCAGGCACCCCGAG. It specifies CASSLPRHPE. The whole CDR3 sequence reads CASSLPRHPEQYF.

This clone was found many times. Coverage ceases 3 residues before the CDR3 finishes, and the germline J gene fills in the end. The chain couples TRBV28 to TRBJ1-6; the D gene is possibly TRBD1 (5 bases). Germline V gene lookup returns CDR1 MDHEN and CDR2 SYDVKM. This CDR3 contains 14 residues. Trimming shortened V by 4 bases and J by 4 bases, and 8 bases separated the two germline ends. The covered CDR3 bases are TGTGCCAGCAGTTCCGAGGGGTATAATTCACCC. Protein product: CASSSEGYNSP. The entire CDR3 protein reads CASSSEGYNSPLHF.

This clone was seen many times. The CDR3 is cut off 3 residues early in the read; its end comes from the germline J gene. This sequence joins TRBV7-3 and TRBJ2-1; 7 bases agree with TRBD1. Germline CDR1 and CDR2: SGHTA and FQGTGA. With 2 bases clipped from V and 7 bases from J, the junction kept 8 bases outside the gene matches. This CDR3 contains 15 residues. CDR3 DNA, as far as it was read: TGTGCCAGCAGCTTACCGGGACAGATTACTAATGAG. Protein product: CASSLPGQITNE. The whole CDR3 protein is CASSLPGQITNEQFF.

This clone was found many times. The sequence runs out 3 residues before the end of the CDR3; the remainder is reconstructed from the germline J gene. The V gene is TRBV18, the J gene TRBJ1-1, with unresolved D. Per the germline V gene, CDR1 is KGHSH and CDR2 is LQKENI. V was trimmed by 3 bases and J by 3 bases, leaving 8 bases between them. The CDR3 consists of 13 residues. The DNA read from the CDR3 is TGTGCCAGCTCACCTACAAGCGACACTGAA. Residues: CASSPTSDTE. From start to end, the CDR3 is CASSPTSDTEAFF.

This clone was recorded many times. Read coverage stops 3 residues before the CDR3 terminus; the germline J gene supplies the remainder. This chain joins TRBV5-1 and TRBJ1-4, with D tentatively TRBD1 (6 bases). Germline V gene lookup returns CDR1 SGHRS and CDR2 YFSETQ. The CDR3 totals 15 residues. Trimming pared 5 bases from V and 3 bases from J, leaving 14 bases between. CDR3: CASRTRGLSNEKLFF. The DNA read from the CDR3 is TGCGCCAGCAGAACCAGGGGTTTATCTAATGAAAAA.

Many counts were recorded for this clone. The CDR3 sequence is CASSPGTGRADTQYF. The CDR3 bases that were read are TGTGCCAGCAGCCCCGGGACAGGGCGGGCAGATACG. The chain joins TRBV7-2 to TRBJ2-3, with 9 bases matching TRBD1. The missing CDR3 end, 3 residues past where the read stops, is filled in from the germline J gene. Germline lookup yields CDR1 SGHTA and CDR2 FQGNSA. The length of the CDR3 is 15 residues. The junction had 7 bases not matched to a gene; V was cut back by 5 bases and J by 4 bases.

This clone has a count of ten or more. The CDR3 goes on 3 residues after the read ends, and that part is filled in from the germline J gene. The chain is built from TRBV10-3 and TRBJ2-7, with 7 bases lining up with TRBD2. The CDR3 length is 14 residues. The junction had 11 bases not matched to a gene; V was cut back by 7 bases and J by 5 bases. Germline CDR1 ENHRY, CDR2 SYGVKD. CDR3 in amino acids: CAIIQTGGKDEQYF. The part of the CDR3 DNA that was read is TGTGCCATCATTCAGACGGGGGGTAAGGACGAG.